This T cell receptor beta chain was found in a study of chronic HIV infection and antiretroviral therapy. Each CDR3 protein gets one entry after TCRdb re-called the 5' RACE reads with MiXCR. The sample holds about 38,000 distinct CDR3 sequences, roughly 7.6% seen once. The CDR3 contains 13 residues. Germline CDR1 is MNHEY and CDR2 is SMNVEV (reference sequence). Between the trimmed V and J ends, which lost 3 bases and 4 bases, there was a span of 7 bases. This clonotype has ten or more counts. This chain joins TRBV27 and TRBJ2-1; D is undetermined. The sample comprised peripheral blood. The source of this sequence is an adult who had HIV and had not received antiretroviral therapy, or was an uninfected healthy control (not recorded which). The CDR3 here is CASSLKPYNEQFF. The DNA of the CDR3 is TGTGCCAGCAGTTTGAAGCCTTACAATGAGCAGTTCTTC.